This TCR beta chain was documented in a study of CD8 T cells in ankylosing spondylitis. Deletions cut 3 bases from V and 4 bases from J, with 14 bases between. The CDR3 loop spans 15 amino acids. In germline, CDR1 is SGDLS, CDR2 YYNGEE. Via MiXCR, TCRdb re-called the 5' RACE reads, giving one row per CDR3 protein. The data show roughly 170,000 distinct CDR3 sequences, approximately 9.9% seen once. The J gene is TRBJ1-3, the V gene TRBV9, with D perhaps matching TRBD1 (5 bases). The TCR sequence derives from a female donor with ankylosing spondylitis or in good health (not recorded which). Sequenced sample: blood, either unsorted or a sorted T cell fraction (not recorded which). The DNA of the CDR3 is TGTGCCAGCAGCGGAACCGGGACGAAGGGAAACACCATATATTTT. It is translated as CASSGTGTKGNTIYF.